One and the same sample provided the 30 T cell receptor beta chains below, sequenced in a study of shared clonotypes between healthy human individuals. Clones were read by immunoSEQ multiplex PCR, and TCRdb kept only the in-frame ones, dropping some. This sample has millions of clones; roughly 92% occur once, and the top ten carry around 0.14%. The sequenced sample consisted of naive CD4+ T cells sorted from blood. Subset in this sample: CD45RA+ positively selected. The receptor set was obtained from a man aged 18 to 29 in good health.

V usage is TRBV7-2 and J usage is TRBJ2-7; 7 positions match TRBD1. J gave up 6 bases and V 4 bases, and 15 bases lay outside the gene matches. The CDR3 has 16 amino acids. From germline, CDR1 is SGHTA and CDR2 FQGNSA. The CDR3 nucleotides read TGTGCCAGCAGCTCCCAAGCCCTGACAGGGCGGGCCGAGCAGTACTTC. It specifies CASSSQALTGRAEQYF.

The rearrangement uses TRBV6-5 and TRBJ2-5; possible D gene TRBD1, 6 bases. Germline CDR1 reads MNHEY; CDR2 reads SVGAGI. The CDR3 covers 14 residues. The ends were cut back, 0 bases at V and 5 bases at J, with 10 bases in the middle. The CDR3 bases are TGTGCCAGCAGTTACTCGGCAGGGGTGGAGACCCAGTACTTC. As protein: CASSYSAGVETQYF.

V and J are TRBV19 and TRBJ1-2, with 7 bases matching TRBD1. V lost 10 bases to trimming and J lost 4 bases; unmatched junction nucleotides: 6. Germline CDR1 reads LNHDA; CDR2 reads SQIVND (reference sequence). This CDR3 contains 12 residues. This CDR3 is CAINRGSYGYTF. DNA for the CDR3: TGTGCCATTAACAGGGGCAGCTATGGCTACACCTTC.

J is TRBJ1-1 and V is TRBV7-9; D is unresolved. The CDR3 covers 14 residues. CDR1 and CDR2 (germline): SEHNR, FQNEAQ (reference sequence). V shed 2 bases and J shed 1 base, with 8 bases lying between them. This CDR3 is CASSLPRQNTEAFF. CDR3 sequence (DNA): TGTGCCAGCAGCTTACCGAGGCAGAACACTGAAGCTTTCTTT.

The chain couples TRBV27 to TRBJ2-5; TRBD2 might be the D (5 bases). Trimming left V 5 bases short and J 5 bases short, with 15 bases between. Germline CDR1 MNHEY, CDR2 SMNVEV (reference sequence). The CDR3 has 14 residues. The CDR3 region is CASSLWGVAETQYF. The CDR3 DNA is TGTGCCAGCAGTCTCTGGGGAGTAGCGGAGACCCAGTACTTC.

This chain uses TRBV6-5 with TRBJ2-3; D remains unclear. CDR1 is MNHEY and CDR2 is SVGAGI in the germline V gene. This CDR3 spans 11 amino acids. Trimming cost V 7 bases and J 6 bases, with 8 bases left between them. The CDR3 here is CASTMLDTQYF. CDR3 nucleotides: TGTGCCAGCACCATGCTCGATACGCAGTATTTT.

This clone was detected only a few times. The genes are TRBV6-1 and TRBJ1-5; 10 bases map to TRBD1. The CDR3 runs to 15 residues. The ends lost 6 bases at V and 1 base at J; junction bases unmatched: 3. Germline V gene data show CDR1 as MNHNS and CDR2 as SASEGT. CDR3: CASRTGGGSNQPQHF. In DNA, the CDR3 is TGTGCCAGCAGGACAGGGGGCGGGAGCAATCAGCCCCAGCATTTT.

The chain links TRBV19 to TRBJ2-7, with 10 positions matching TRBD2. The CDR3 is 14 residues long. Germline-derived CDR1 and CDR2 are LNHDA and SQIVND (reference sequence). Trimming cost V 6 bases and J 0 bases; bases outside gene matches: 2. The CDR3 region is CASRRLAGSYEQYF. CDR3 nucleotide sequence: TGTGCCAGTAGACGACTAGCGGGCTCCTACGAGCAGTACTTC.

This clone was detected a few times. This chain uses TRBV2 with TRBJ2-3; 9 bases line up with TRBD2. Germline values: CDR1 SNHLY, CDR2 FYNNEI. The CDR3 length is 14 residues. CDR3 coding DNA: TGTGTGGGGCGGGGGGGCCTTTCTGGAGATACGCAGTATTTT. This gives the protein CVGRGGLSGDTQYF.

To note about this clone: The sample contains more than one DNA sequence encoding this CDR3. V is TRBV18 and J is TRBJ2-5, with a tentative D call TRBD2 (5 bases). With 3 bases removed from V and 5 bases from J, the gap between germline ends came to 7 bases. This CDR3 has 12 residues. The germline V gene encodes CDR1 KGHSH and CDR2 LQKENI. The CDR3 coding sequence is TGTGCCAGCTCACCGAGGAGGGAGACCCAGTACTTC. Its translation is CASSPRRETQYF.

This chain uses TRBV6-1 with TRBJ1-2; 10 nucleotides line up with TRBD1. This CDR3 has 14 residues. The J segment lost 2 bases and the V segment lost 8 bases, leaving 5 bases of the junction unmatched. Germline CDR1 MNHNS, CDR2 SASEGT. CDR3 sequence reads: CASGGDRGNYGYTF. CDR3 coding DNA: TGTGCCAGCGGAGGGGACAGGGGAAACTATGGCTACACCTTC.

The chain recombines TRBV6-1 with TRBJ1-2; D remains ambiguous. V shed 6 bases and J shed 5 bases, with 13 bases lying between them. The CDR3 consists of 13 residues. Germline V gene sequence: CDR1 MNHNS, CDR2 SASEGT. CDR3 region: CASSPGLSYGYTF. The CDR3 region has the DNA TGTGCCAGCAGCCCCGGTTTAAGTTATGGCTACACCTTC.

The chain employs TRBV5-1 and TRBJ1-6; 11 bases are shared with TRBD1. This CDR3 contains 16 residues. The germline gives CDR1 SGHRS, CDR2 YFSETQ. The V and J ends lost 4 bases and 10 bases, in that order; junction bases with no gene match: 10. The CDR3 DNA reads TGCGCCAGCAGCACGGAGGGACAGGGGGTAAGGTCACCCCTCCACTTT. It encodes CASSTEGQGVRSPLHF.

This chain connects TRBV19 to TRBJ1-1; D possibly corresponds to TRBD1 (5 bases). V lost 5 bases and J lost 4, with 14 bases in between. Per germline, CDR1 LNHDA and CDR2 SQIVND (reference sequence). The CDR3 runs 14 residues. This CDR3 is CASSSSGSGTEAFF. As DNA, the CDR3 is TGTGCCAGTAGTTCCTCAGGGTCAGGCACTGAAGCTTTCTTT.

In its sample, this clone was seen a few times. The CDR3 sequence: CASSTLTGGISAPAFF. The CDR3 region has the DNA TGTGCCAGCAGCACTTTGACAGGGGGGATAAGCGCTCCGGCTTTCTTT. This rearrangement joins TRBV7-9 to TRBJ1-1; 9 bases align to TRBD1. Germline V gives CDR1 SEHNR, CDR2 FQNEAQ (reference sequence). J gave up 11 bases and V 5 bases, and 18 bases lay outside the gene matches. The CDR3 length is 16 residues. The variable domain in full, with the rest retrieved from reference TRBV7-9 and TRBJ1-1, is DTGVSQNPRHKITKRGQNVTFRCDPISEHNRLYWYRQTLGQGPEFLTYFQNEAQLEKSRLLSDRFSAERPKGSFSTLEIQRTEQGDSAMYLCASSTLTGGISAPAFFGQGTRLTVV.

The chain combines TRBV7-9 with TRBJ1-2; D is ambiguous. The germline CDR1 and CDR2 sequences are SEHNR and FQNEAQ (reference sequence). This CDR3 spans 16 amino acids. V was trimmed by 1 base and J by 2 bases, leaving 14 bases between them. The CDR3 DNA is TGTGCCAGCAGCTTAGTCCCCAGACCGCAAAACTATGGCTACACCTTC. This gives the protein CASSLVPRPQNYGYTF.

This sequence joins TRBV7-6 and TRBJ2-5; possible D gene TRBD2, 7 bases. V was shortened by 1 base and J by 5 bases, with 11 bases between the two germline ends. CDR3 length equals 14 residues. Germline V gives CDR1 SGHVS, CDR2 FNYEAQ. CDR3: CASSLGKGGETQYF. Here the CDR3 DNA reads TGTGCCAGCAGCTTAGGGAAGGGGGGGGAGACCCAGTACTTC.

The chain carries TRBV10-3 and TRBJ2-3; the match to TRBD2 covers 14 bases. This CDR3 is built from 19 residues. V shed 6 bases and J 0 bases; nucleotides not matched to a gene: 11. Germline V gene lookup returns CDR1 ENHRY and CDR2 SYGVKD. The CDR3 DNA sequence: TGTGCCATCAGACCGGGACTAGCGGGGGTTATCTCTAGCACAGATACGCAGTATTTT. Protein sequence: CAIRPGLAGVISSTDTQYF.

This chain connects TRBV7-2 to TRBJ2-1, with 10 bases fitting TRBD1. Germline CDR1 SGHTA, CDR2 FQGNSA. With 1 base clipped from V and 7 bases from J, the junction kept 7 bases outside the gene matches. The CDR3 contains 16 residues. Here the CDR3 DNA reads TGTGCCAGCAGCTTAGTTCCGGGACAGGGGAGAAATGAGCAGTTCTTC. This sequence encodes CASSLVPGQGRNEQFF.

Of note for this clone: Other DNA sequences in the same sample also yield this CDR3. The chain employs TRBV29-1 and TRBJ2-7; D unresolved. The CDR3 is made up of 11 amino acids. Germline loops: CDR1 SQVTM, CDR2 ANQGSEA. Trimming removed 5 bases from V and 1 base from J, with 6 bases in between. The CDR3 bases are TGCAGCGTTCTGATTTCCTACGAGCAGTACTTC. Amino acid sequence: CSVLISYEQYF.

The V call is TRBV5-4, the J call TRBJ2-5; D may correspond to TRBD1 or TRBD2 (5 bases each). V lost 3 bases and J 1 base, leaving 16 bases between the germline ends. Germline CDR1 SGHNT, CDR2 YYREEE (reference sequence). The CDR3 consists of 16 residues. CDR3 DNA: TGTGCCAGCAGCTGGGGACCCGGAGGAGGCCAAGAGACCCAGTACTTC. Protein sequence: CASSWGPGGGQETQYF.

With respect to this clone: Other DNA sequences in this sample translate to the same CDR3. The chain recombines TRBV6-5 with TRBJ1-6, with D unresolved. Trimming left V 0 bases short and J 5 bases short, with 2 bases between. The CDR3 sequence is 13 residues long. Germline values: CDR1 MNHEY, CDR2 SVGAGI. The CDR3 loop is CASSYSDNSPLHF. The CDR3, as DNA: TGTGCCAGCAGTTACTCGGATAATTCACCCCTCCACTTT.

The genes are TRBV30 and TRBJ2-3, with D possibly TRBD2 on 6 matching bases. This CDR3 contains 15 residues. Trimming shortened V by 3 bases and J by 4 bases, and 17 bases separated the two germline ends. CDR1 is GTSNPN and CDR2 is SVGIG in the germline V gene (reference sequence). CDR3 bases: TGTGCCTGGAGAATTGGCAGCGGGCCCTCAGATACGCAGTATTTT. It translates to CAWRIGSGPSDTQYF. The complete variable domain, with remaining parts taken from reference TRBV30 and TRBJ2-3, reads SQTIHQWPATLVQPVGSPLSLECTVEGTSNPNLYWYRQAAGRGLQLLFYSVGIGQISSEVPQNLSASRPQDRQFILSSKKLLLSDSGFYLCAWRIGSGPSDTQYFGPGTRLTVL.

The chain links TRBV13 to TRBJ2-7, with D tentatively TRBD1 or TRBD2 (5 bases each). This CDR3 spans 15 amino acids. The V and J ends lost 5 bases and 0 bases respectively, with 14 bases between them. Germline CDR1 and CDR2: PRHDT and FYEKMQ (reference sequence). The CDR3 spells CASSGRDRSSYEQYF. CDR3 bases: TGTGCCAGCAGCGGTCGGGACCGTAGCTCCTACGAGCAGTACTTC.

This rearrangement joins TRBV5-4 to TRBJ2-6; D remains unclear. V gave up 2 bases and J gave up 2 bases, with 8 bases separating them. From germline, CDR1 is SGHNT and CDR2 YYREEE (reference sequence). The CDR3 has 15 amino acids. The CDR3 protein is CASSFLSPGANVLTF. As DNA, the CDR3 is TGTGCCAGCAGCTTTCTTTCCCCTGGGGCCAACGTCCTGACTTTC. The full variable domain, with the rest looked up from reference TRBV5-4 and TRBJ2-6, is ETGVTQSPTHLIKTRGQQVTLRCSSQSGHNTVSWYQQALGQGPQFIFQYYREEENGRGNFPPRFSGLQFPNYSSELNVNALELDDSALYLCASSFLSPGANVLTFGAGSRLTVL.

The J gene is TRBJ2-5, the V gene TRBV5-1; D may be TRBD2 (8 bases). The CDR3 is made up of 12 amino acids. Germline assignment: CDR1 SGHRS and CDR2 YFSETQ. Trimming removed 2 bases from V and 14 bases from J, with 16 bases in between. CDR3 sequence: CASSLVAGQSYF. The CDR3 region has the DNA TGCGCCAGCAGCTTAGTAGCGGGACAGAGCTACTTC.

The chain uses TRBV29-1 and TRBJ2-3; D not resolved. In germline, CDR1 is SQVTM, CDR2 ANQGSEA. The CDR3 is 8 amino acids. CDR3 nucleotide sequence: TGCAACACAGATACGCAGTATTTT. This codes for CNTDTQYF.

The J gene is TRBJ2-1, the V gene TRBV13; D is possibly TRBD2 (6 bases). This CDR3 has 16 amino acids. Trimming stripped 2 bases from V and 0 bases from J, with 11 bases between. CDR1 is PRHDT, CDR2 FYEKMQ, per germline (reference sequence). The CDR3: CASSLSRERSYNEQFF. The CDR3 nucleotides read TGTGCCAGCAGCTTAAGCCGGGAGCGCTCCTACAATGAGCAGTTCTTC.

The rearrangement joins TRBV5-1 to TRBJ1-6, with 7 bases lining up with TRBD1. CDR1 is SGHRS and CDR2 is YFSETQ in the germline V gene. V shed 6 bases, J shed 3 bases, and the junction held 6 bases outside the gene matches. The CDR3 has 15 residues. In nucleotides, the CDR3 is TGCGCCAGCACCCCTCAGGGGGACTATAATTCACCCCTCCACTTT. Translation gives CASTPQGDYNSPLHF.

The V gene is TRBV2, the J gene TRBJ2-7; TRBD1 aligns across 8 bases. J lost 5 bases, V lost 0 bases, and 9 bases had no gene match. CDR1 is SNHLY and CDR2 is FYNNEI in the germline V gene. The length of the CDR3 is 16 residues. CDR3 protein: CASSEAPQGARHEQYF. As DNA, the CDR3 is TGTGCCAGCAGTGAAGCGCCTCAGGGGGCGAGGCACGAGCAGTACTTC. Full variable domain (rest looked up from reference TRBV2 and TRBJ2-7): EPEVTQTPSHQVTQMGQEVILRCVPISNHLYFYWYRQILGQKVEFLVSFYNNEISEKSEIFDDQFSVERPDGSNFTLKIRSTKLEDSAMYFCASSEAPQGARHEQYFGPGTRLTVT.